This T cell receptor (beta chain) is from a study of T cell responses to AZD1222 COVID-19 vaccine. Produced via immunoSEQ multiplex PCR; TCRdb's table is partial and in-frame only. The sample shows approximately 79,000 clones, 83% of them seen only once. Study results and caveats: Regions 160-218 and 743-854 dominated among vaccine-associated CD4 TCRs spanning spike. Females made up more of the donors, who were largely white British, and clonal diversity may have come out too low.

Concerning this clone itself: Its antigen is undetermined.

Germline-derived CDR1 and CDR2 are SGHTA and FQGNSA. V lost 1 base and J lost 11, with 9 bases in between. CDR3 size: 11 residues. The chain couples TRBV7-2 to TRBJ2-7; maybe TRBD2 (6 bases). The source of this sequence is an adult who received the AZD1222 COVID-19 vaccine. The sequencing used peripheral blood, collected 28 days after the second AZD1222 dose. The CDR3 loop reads CASSLGREEYF. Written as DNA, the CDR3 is TGTGCCAGCAGCTTAGGGAGGGAGGAGTACTTC.